This is a list of T cell receptor beta chains from one sample in a study of cytomegalovirus exposure and HLA in healthy donors. Clones were read by immunoSEQ multiplex PCR, and TCRdb kept only the in-frame ones, dropping some. This sample has more than 80,000 clones, with about four fifths found just once. Sequencing input: PBMCs. The receptors were sampled from a woman between 45 and 65 years old in good health and CMV-seropositive. The CDR3 runs from the conserved cysteine through the conserved F or W. The order of the fields is V gene, clone size, J gene, D gene, CDR3 DNA, CDR3 protein. A D gene is named only where the DNA matches it firmly. Not all rows give a size; the values are once, few, many and, for expanded clones, a class.

>TRBV6-6|few|TRBJ1-5|.
TGTGCCAGCAGCCGAGGGTCCCGCAATCAGCCCCAGCATTTT
CASSRGSRNQPQHF
>TRBV27|.|TRBJ1-1|.
TGTGCCAGCAGTTTCTTCCAGGGTCTTACCACTGAAGCTTTCTTT
CASSFFQGLTTEAFF
>TRBV19|.|TRBJ2-3|TRBD2
TGTGCCAGTAGTATGCCCCTGGGTAGCGGGGGTTATACGCAGTATTTT
CASSMPLGSGGYTQYF
>TRBV4-1|.|TRBJ2-3|.
TGCGCCAGCAAGGACAAAGGGCCCCCCCCCACAGATACGCAGTATTTT
CASKDKGPPPTDTQYF
>TRBV6-6|few|TRBJ2-6|.
TGTGCCAGCAGTCAGGAACGGGACTCTGGGGCCAACGTCCTGACTTTC
CASSQERDSGANVLTF
>TRBV5-1|.|TRBJ2-7|.
TGCGCCAGTGGACATTCGGGCGAGCAGTACTTC
CASGHSGEQYF
>TRBV2|.|TRBJ2-5|.
TGTGCCAGCAGTCCGGGGATAGAAGAGACCCAGTACTTC
CASSPGIEETQYF
>TRBV7-2|.|TRBJ1-1|TRBD1
TGTGCCAGCAGCGGAGGGACAGGGAATACTGAAGCTTTCTTT
CASSGGTGNTEAFF
>TRBV7-8|.|TRBJ1-2|.
TGTGCCAGCAGCTACCAAAATGGCGGGGCGTACGGCTACACCTTC
CASSYQNGGAYGYTF
>TRBV6-5|once|TRBJ2-1|TRBD1
TGTGCCAGCAGTAAAGGACAGGGCCCATACAATGAGCAGTTCTTC
CASSKGQGPYNEQFF
>TRBV5-5|.|TRBJ2-7|TRBD1
TGTGCCAGCGCGGAAGCAGGGGGAATAAAAATCTACGAGCAGTACTTC
CASAEAGGIKIYEQYF
>TRBV7-9|.|TRBJ2-3|TRBD1
TGTGCCAGCAGTCAGACAGGGGTCCCCACAGATACGCAGTATTTT
CASSQTGVPTDTQYF
>TRBV27|.|TRBJ1-1|.
TGTGCCAGCAGTTTAGCAGGGCTGGTAAACACTGAAGCTTTCTTT
CASSLAGLVNTEAFF
>TRBV7-9|.|TRBJ2-5|TRBD2
TGTGCCAGCAGCTTAGCCGGGGGGGAGACCCAGTACTTC
CASSLAGGETQYF
>TRBV6-5|few|TRBJ2-1|.
TGTGCCAGTAAGAGGCGGACCTACAATGAGCAGTTCTTC
CASKRRTYNEQFF
>TRBV5-4|.|TRBJ2-7|TRBD1
TGTGCCAGCAGCTTGGTCCAGGGGGCGCAAGAGCAGTACTTC
CASSLVQGAQEQYF
>TRBV5-1|.|TRBJ2-7|TRBD1
TGCGCCAGCAGAGGGACAGGGGCCCACGAGCAGTACTTC
CASRGTGAHEQYF
>TRBV2|.|TRBJ2-1|TRBD2
TGTGCCAGCAAGACGGGACTAGCGGGGGGGAATGAGCAGTTCTTC
CASKTGLAGGNEQFF
>TRBV19|.|TRBJ1-4|.
TGTGCCAGTAGTCCAAGCGTCCGGGCCTCGGGAATTAATGAAAAACTGTTTTTT
CASSPSVRASGINEKLFF
>TRBV7-9|.|TRBJ2-7|.
TGTGCCAGCAGCTTTAGCTCCTACGAGCAGTACTTC
CASSFSSYEQYF
>TRBV7-2|few|TRBJ2-7|TRBD2
TGTGCCAGCAGCACGACGGCGGGGGTCTACGAGCAGTACTTC
CASSTTAGVYEQYF
>TRBV7-9|.|TRBJ1-2|TRBD1
TGTGCCAGCAGCTTTCCGGGACAGAACGACTACACCTTC
CASSFPGQNDYTF
>TRBV5-1|.|TRBJ1-2|.
TGCGCCAGCAGCTTGAGGGGCCCTGGATATGGCTACACCTTC
CASSLRGPGYGYTF
>TRBV5-5|.|TRBJ2-2|.
TGTGCCAGCAGCTTTCTTGGCGGGGGCAGCACCGGGGAGCTGTTTTTT
CASSFLGGGSTGELFF
>TRBV4-1|.|TRBJ2-1|TRBD2
TGCGCCAGCAGCCTTCCCCAGCGGGGGGCTCAAAATGAGCAGTTCTTC
CASSLPQRGAQNEQFF
>TRBV9|once|TRBJ2-3|TRBD2
TGTGCCAGCAGCAGACTAGCGGGGGGCACAGATACGCAGTATTTT
CASSRLAGGTDTQYF
>TRBV5-1|.|TRBJ2-1|TRBD2
TGCGCCAGCAGCTTCCTAGCGGGGGGGACCGATGGGAATGAGCAGTTCTTC
CASSFLAGGTDGNEQFF
>TRBV19|.|TRBJ2-3|.
TGTGCCAGTACTTCCCAGGGGAGATCGGGATCGGATACGCAGTATTTT
CASTSQGRSGSDTQYF
>TRBV7-9|.|TRBJ1-2|.
TGTGCCAGCAGCTTAGACGGGGGGGAGTATGGCTACACCTTC
CASSLDGGEYGYTF
>TRBV7-3|few|TRBJ1-2|.
TGTGCCAGCAGCGCAGGGTTAGGGTATGGCTACACCTTC
CASSAGLGYGYTF
>TRBV4-1|once|TRBJ2-1|.
TGCGCCAGCAGCCAAGACAGGCCTAATGAGCAGTTCTTC
CASSQDRPNEQFF
>TRBV6-5|.|TRBJ1-5|.
TGTGCCAGCAGCCGAACAGACGGCAATCAGCCCCAGCATTTT
CASSRTDGNQPQHF
>TRBV7-9|.|TRBJ2-5|TRBD2
TGTGCCAGCAGCTTCCCCCTCGGGAGTAGCGGGGGGGAGGAGACCCAGTACTTC
CASSFPLGSSGGEETQYF
>TRBV2|.|TRBJ2-1|TRBD1
TGTGCCAGCAGTGAAGCGCGGACAGGGGAGGTTAGGAATGAGCAGTTCTTC
CASSEARTGEVRNEQFF
>TRBV7-2|once|TRBJ1-5|TRBD1
TGTGCCAGCAGCTTAGACAGGGGATCCGGTCAGCCCCAGCATTTT
CASSLDRGSGQPQHF
>TRBV7-2|.|TRBJ1-1|TRBD1
TGTGCCAGCAGCTTCCGGGACAGCACTGAAGCTTTCTTT
CASSFRDSTEAFF
>TRBV11-2|.|TRBJ1-5|TRBD1
TGTGCCAGCAGCTTTTCGGGACAGGGTGGACAGCCCCAGCATTTT
CASSFSGQGGQPQHF
>TRBV13|.|TRBJ2-2|TRBD2
TGTGCCAGCTCGGCTGGGCTTTGGGGGGGAGAGGACTCCGGGGAGCTGTTTTTT
CASSAGLWGGEDSGELFF
>TRBV19|.|TRBJ2-7|.
TGTGCCAGTAGTATCGCGGACACCTCCTACGAGCAGTACTTC
CASSIADTSYEQYF
>TRBV7-2|.|TRBJ2-5|.
TGTGCCAGCAGCTTAGGGGGGGATTGGCGAGAGACCCAGTACTTC
CASSLGGDWRETQYF
>TRBV29-1|few|TRBJ1-5|TRBD1
TGCAGCGTTCAGGGACAGAGCAATCAGCCCCAGCATTTT
CSVQGQSNQPQHF
>TRBV5-1|.|TRBJ2-3|TRBD2
TGCGCCAGCAGCCCGGGACTAGCGGAGAGCACAGATACGCAGTATTTT
CASSPGLAESTDTQYF
>TRBV6-5|few|TRBJ2-7|.
TGTGCCAGCAGACTGACAGGCCTTTCCTCTCACGAGCAGTACTTC
CASRLTGLSSHEQYF
>TRBV10-3|.|TRBJ1-1|TRBD1
TGTGCCATCAGGGGACAGGGATCGAACACTGAAGCTTTCTTT
CAIRGQGSNTEAFF
>TRBV5-8|.|TRBJ2-3|.
TGTGCCAGCAGCTTGGTCGGCGGGGGCCCCACAGATACGCAGTATTTT
CASSLVGGGPTDTQYF
>TRBV7-2|.|TRBJ2-4|TRBD1
TGTGCCAGCAGCCCACAGGGGGCGGAAAACATTCAGTACTTC
CASSPQGAENIQYF
>TRBV6-5|once|TRBJ1-5|TRBD1
TGTGCCAGCAGACCTCGGACAGGGGAGTTACAGCCCCAGCATTTT
CASRPRTGELQPQHF
>TRBV7-6|.|TRBJ1-4|TRBD1
TGTGCCAGCAGCTCTCCGACAGGGGGAACACTAGAACTGTTTTTT
CASSSPTGGTLELFF